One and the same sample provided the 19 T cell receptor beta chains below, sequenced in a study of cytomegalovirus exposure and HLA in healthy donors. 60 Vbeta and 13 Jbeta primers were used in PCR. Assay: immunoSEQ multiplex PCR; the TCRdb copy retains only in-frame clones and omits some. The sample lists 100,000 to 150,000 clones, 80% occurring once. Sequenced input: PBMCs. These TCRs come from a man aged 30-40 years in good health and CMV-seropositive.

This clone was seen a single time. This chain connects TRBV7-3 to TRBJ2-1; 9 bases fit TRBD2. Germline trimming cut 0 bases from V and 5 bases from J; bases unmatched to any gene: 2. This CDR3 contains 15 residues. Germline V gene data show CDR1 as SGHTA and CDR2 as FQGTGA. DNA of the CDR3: TGTGCCAGCAGCTTAACAGCGGGGGGCAACAATGAGCAGTTCTTC. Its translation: CASSLTAGGNNEQFF.

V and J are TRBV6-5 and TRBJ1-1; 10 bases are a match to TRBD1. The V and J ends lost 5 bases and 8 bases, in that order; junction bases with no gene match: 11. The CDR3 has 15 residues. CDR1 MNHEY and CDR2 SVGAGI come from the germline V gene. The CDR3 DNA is TGTGCCAGCAGTGGCGACAGGGGGCGGGAATCAGAAGCTTTCTTT. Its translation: CASSGDRGRESEAFF.

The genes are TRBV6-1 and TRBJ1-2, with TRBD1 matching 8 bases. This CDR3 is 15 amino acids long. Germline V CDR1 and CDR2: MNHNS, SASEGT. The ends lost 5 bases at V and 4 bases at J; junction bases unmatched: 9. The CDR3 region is CASSLGQGRLYGYTF. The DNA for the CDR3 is TGTGCCAGCAGTTTAGGACAGGGAAGACTCTATGGCTACACCTTC.

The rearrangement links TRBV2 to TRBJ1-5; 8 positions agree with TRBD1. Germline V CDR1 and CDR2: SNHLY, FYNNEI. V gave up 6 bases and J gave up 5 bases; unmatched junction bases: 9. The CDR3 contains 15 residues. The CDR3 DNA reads TGTGCCAGCAGCCCGCCCAGGGGGCGGGATCAGCCCCAGCATTTT. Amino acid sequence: CASSPPRGRDQPQHF. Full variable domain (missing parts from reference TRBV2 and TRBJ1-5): EPEVTQTPSHQVTQMGQEVILRCVPISNHLYFYWYRQILGQKVEFLVSFYNNEISEKSEIFDDQFSVERPDGSNFTLKIRSTKLEDSAMYFCASSPPRGRDQPQHFGDGTRLSIL.

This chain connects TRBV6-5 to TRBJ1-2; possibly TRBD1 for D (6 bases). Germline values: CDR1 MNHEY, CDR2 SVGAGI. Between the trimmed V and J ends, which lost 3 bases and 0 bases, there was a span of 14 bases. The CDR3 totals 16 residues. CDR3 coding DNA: TGTGCCAGCAGTTATAGCCCGAGGGGGACTAACTATGGCTACACCTTC. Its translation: CASSYSPRGTNYGYTF.

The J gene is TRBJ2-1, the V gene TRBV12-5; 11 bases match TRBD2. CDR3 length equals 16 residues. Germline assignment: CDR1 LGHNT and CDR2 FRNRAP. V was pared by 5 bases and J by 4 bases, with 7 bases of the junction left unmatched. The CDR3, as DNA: TGTGCTAGTGGTACACCGACTAGCGGGGCTTACAATGAGCAGTTCTTC. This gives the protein CASGTPTSGAYNEQFF.

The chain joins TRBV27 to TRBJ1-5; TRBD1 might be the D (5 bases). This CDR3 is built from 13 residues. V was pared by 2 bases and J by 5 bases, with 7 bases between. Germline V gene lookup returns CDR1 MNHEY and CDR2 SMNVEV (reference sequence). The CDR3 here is CASSLAGDQPQHF. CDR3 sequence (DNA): TGTGCCAGCAGTTTAGCGGGGGATCAGCCCCAGCATTTT.

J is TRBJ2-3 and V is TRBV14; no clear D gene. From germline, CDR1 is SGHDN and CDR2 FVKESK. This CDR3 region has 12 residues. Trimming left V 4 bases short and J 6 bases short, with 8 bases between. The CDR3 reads CASSPLGDTQYF. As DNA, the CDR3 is TGTGCCAGCAGCCCTTTGGGCGATACGCAGTATTTT.

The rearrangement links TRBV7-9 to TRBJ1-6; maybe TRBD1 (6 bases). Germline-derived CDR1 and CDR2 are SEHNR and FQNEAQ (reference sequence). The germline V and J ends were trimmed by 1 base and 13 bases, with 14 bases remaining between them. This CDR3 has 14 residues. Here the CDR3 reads CASSLGQENSPLHF. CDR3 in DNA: TGTGCCAGCAGCTTAGGACAGGAGAATAGCCCCCTCCACTTT.

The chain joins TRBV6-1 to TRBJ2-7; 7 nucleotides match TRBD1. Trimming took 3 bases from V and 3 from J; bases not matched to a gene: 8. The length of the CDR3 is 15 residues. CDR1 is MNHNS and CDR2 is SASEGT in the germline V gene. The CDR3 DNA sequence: TGTGCCAGCAGTGACTTAGGACAGGCTCACTACGAGCAGTACTTC. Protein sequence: CASSDLGQAHYEQYF.

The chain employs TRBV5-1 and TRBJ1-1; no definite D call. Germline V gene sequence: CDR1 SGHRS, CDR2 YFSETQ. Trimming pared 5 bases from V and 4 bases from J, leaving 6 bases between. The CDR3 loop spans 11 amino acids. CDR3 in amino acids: CASRGATEAFF. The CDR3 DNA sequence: TGCGCCAGCAGGGGCGCCACTGAAGCTTTCTTT.

Here the CDR3 DNA reads TGCGCCAGCAGCTACACAGTTAGCTACGAGCAGTACTTC. Translated, it gives CASSYTVSYEQYF. The V gene is TRBV5-1, the J gene TRBJ2-7, with no clear D. Germline values: CDR1 SGHRS, CDR2 YFSETQ. The length of the CDR3 is 13 residues. V was pared by 3 bases and J by 3 bases, with 10 bases between.

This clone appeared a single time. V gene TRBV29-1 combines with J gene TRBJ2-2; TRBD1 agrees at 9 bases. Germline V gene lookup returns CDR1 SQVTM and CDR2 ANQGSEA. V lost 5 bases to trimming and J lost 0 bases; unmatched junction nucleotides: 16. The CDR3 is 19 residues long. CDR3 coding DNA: TGCAGCGTTCTCCCCATACCGGGACAGGGTCCCGCGAACACCGGGGAGCTGTTTTTT. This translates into CSVLPIPGQGPANTGELFF.

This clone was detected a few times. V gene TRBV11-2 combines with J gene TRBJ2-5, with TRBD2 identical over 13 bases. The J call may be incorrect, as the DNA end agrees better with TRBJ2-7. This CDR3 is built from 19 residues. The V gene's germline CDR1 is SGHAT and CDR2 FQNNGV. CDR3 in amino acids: CASSLTLAGGLEEPYEQYF. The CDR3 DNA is TGTGCCAGCAGCTTGACACTAGCGGGGGGGCTTGAAGAACCTTACGAGCAGTACTTC.

The CDR3 sequence: CAITRGGENTEAFF. CDR3 coding DNA: TGTGCCATCACCCGCGGAGGCGAGAACACTGAAGCTTTCTTT. The chain couples TRBV10-3 to TRBJ1-1; D is uncertain. Germline values: CDR1 ENHRY, CDR2 SYGVKD. Trimming pared 7 bases from V and 1 base from J, leaving 13 bases between. The CDR3 spans 14 residues.

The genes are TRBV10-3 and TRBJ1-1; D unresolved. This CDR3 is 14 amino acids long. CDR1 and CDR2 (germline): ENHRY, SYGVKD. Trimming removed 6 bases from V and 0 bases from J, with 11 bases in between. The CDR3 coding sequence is TGTGCCATCAGGGAGGACGGGGTGAACACTGAAGCTTTCTTT. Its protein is CAIREDGVNTEAFF.

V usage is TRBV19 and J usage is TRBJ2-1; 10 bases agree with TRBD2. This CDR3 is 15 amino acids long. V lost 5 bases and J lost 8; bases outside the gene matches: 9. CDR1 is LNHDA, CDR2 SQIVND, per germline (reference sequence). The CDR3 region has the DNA TGTGCCAGTAGTTTTACTAGCGGGGCCAGGGATGAGCAGTTCTTC. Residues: CASSFTSGARDEQFF.

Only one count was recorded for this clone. The CDR3 here is CASSKDRGMNTEAFF. CDR3 coding DNA: TGTGCCAGCTCAAAGGACAGGGGAATGAACACTGAAGCTTTCTTT. The rearrangement links TRBV6-5 to TRBJ1-1; TRBD1 matches 9 bases. Germline CDR1 and CDR2: MNHEY and SVGAGI. V lost 8 bases to trimming and J lost 0 bases; unmatched junction nucleotides: 7. The CDR3 totals 15 residues.

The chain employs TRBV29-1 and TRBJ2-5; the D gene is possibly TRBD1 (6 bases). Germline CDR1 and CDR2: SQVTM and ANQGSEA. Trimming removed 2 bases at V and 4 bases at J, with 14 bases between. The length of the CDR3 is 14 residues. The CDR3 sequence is CSVEPRQDRETQYF. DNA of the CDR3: TGCAGCGTTGAACCCAGACAGGACCGAGAGACCCAGTACTTC.